The 11 T cell receptor beta chains below come from one sample, sequenced in a study of OX40 agonist ivuxolimab in advanced cancers. Clones were sequenced by immunoSEQ multiplex PCR, and TCRdb holds only the in-frame ones, with some missing. The sample contains more than 70,000 clones, roughly nine tenths of which appear only once. The sample consisted of CD4+ or CD8+ T cells sorted from blood, taken in a trial of the OX40 agonist ivuxolimab. The receptors originated from an adult with an advanced solid tumor such as melanoma, head and neck, liver or kidney cancer.

This clone occurred once. V is TRBV28 and J is TRBJ1-5; no reliable D call. V dropped 3 bases and J dropped 9 bases, with 9 bases sitting between them. The germline V gene encodes CDR1 MDHEN and CDR2 SYDVKM. This CDR3 comprises 12 residues. The CDR3, as DNA: TGTGCCAGCAGTTTGCGGTGGGCGCCCCAGCATTTT. Its translation is CASSLRWAPQHF. The variable domain in full, with the rest retrieved from reference TRBV28 and TRBJ1-5, is DVKVTQSSRYLVKRTGEKVFLECVQDMDHENMFWYRQDPGLGLRLIYFSYDVKMKEKGDIPEGYSVSREKKERFSLILESASTNQTSMYLCASSLRWAPQHFGDGTRLSIL.

V and J are TRBV6-5 and TRBJ1-6, with D unresolved. Germline V gene data show CDR1 as MNHEY and CDR2 as SVGAGI. V lost 0 bases and J lost 8, with 11 bases in between. The length of the CDR3 is 15 residues. The chain's CDR3 is CASSYSRRVDSPLHF. In DNA form, the CDR3 reads TGTGCCAGCAGTTACTCGCGTAGGGTAGATTCACCCCTCCACTTT.

This clone has more than one count but fewer than ten. The chain is built from TRBV7-9 and TRBJ1-6; possible D gene TRBD1, 6 bases. The germline V and J ends were trimmed by 11 bases and 8 bases, with 16 bases remaining between them. The CDR3 extends over 13 amino acids. Germline-derived CDR1 and CDR2 are SEHNR and FQNEAQ (reference sequence). The CDR3 reads CAVHTGRDSPLHF. The DNA of the CDR3 is TGTGCCGTACATACAGGGAGAGATTCACCCCTCCACTTT. Filled out from reference TRBV7-9 and TRBJ1-6, the complete variable domain reads DTGVSQNPRHKITKRGQNVTFRCDPISEHNRLYWYRQTLGQGPEFLTYFQNEAQLEKSRLLSDRFSAERPKGSFSTLEIQRTEQGDSAMYLCAVHTGRDSPLHFGNGTRLTVT.

The chain uses TRBV9 and TRBJ2-1; no clear D gene. Germline V lookup: CDR1 SGDLS, CDR2 YYNGEE. The V gene lost 0 bases and the J gene lost 8 bases, with 9 bases spanning the gap. The CDR3 is made up of 13 amino acids. This chain's CDR3 is CASSVGKFDEQFF. The CDR3 region has the DNA TGTGCCAGCAGCGTAGGAAAGTTTGATGAGCAGTTCTTC.

This chain links TRBV5-6 with TRBJ2-1; 11 bases agree with TRBD1. The CDR3 is 15 amino acids. Germline assignment: CDR1 SGHDT and CDR2 YYEEEE. V dropped 5 bases and J dropped 3; count of bases not matched to a gene: 4. CDR3 region: CASSSGTGGYNEQFF. In DNA form, the CDR3 reads TGTGCCAGCAGTTCCGGGACAGGGGGCTACAATGAGCAGTTCTTC. The variable domain in full, with the rest retrieved from reference TRBV5-6 and TRBJ2-1, is DAGVTQSPTHLIKTRGQQVTLRCSPKSGHDTVSWYQQALGQGPQFIFQYYEEEERQRGNFPDRFSGHQFPNYSSELNVNALLLGDSALYLCASSSGTGGYNEQFFGPGTRLTVL.

The chain recombines TRBV21-1 with TRBJ2-1; the table's D call, TRBD1, was not checked against the DNA. TRBV21-1 is a listed pseudogene. This CDR3 has 17 amino acids. CDR3 coding DNA: TGTGCCAGCAGCGAAAAAAATGCGCCCAGGTTCTGGAATGAGCAGTTCTTC. This gives the protein CASSEKNAPRFWNEQFF.

This clone was seen once. The genes are TRBV7-2 and TRBJ1-5, with 12 bases aligning to TRBD1. CDR1 and CDR2 from the germline V gene are SGHTA and FQGNSA. V lost 4 bases, J lost 2 bases, and 12 bases stayed unmatched. This CDR3 has 19 amino acids. CDR3 residues: CASSSHPGTGGFGNQPQHF. The CDR3 DNA is TGTGCCAGCAGCTCCCATCCCGGGACAGGGGGCTTCGGCAATCAGCCCCAGCATTTT.

The chain uses TRBV18 and TRBJ1-1, with TRBD1 as a possible D gene (5 bases). This CDR3 region has 13 residues. Germline CDR1 is KGHSH and CDR2 is LQKENI. Trimming took 6 bases from V and 1 from J, leaving 9 bases between them. CDR3 bases: TGTGCCAGCTCGAGGGACCCGAACACTGAAGCTTTCTTT. This gives the protein CASSRDPNTEAFF. Drawing the rest from reference TRBV18 and TRBJ1-1, the complete variable domain is NAGVMQNPRHLVRRRGQEARLRCSPMKGHSHVYWYRQLPEEGLKFMVYLQKENIIDESGMPKERFSAEFPKEGPSILRIQQVVRGDSAAYFCASSRDPNTEAFFGQGTRLTVV.

This sequence joins TRBV7-2 and TRBJ1-6; D remains ambiguous. Trimming pared 1 base from V and 9 bases from J, leaving 13 bases between. CDR3 length: 15 amino acids. CDR1 is SGHTA, CDR2 FQGNSA, per germline. The CDR3 bases are TGTGCCAGCAGCTTAGTGGGGAGCCTCCGTTCACCCCTCCACTTT. It specifies CASSLVGSLRSPLHF.

The chain links TRBV6-1 to TRBJ1-2, with D perhaps TRBD1 (5 bases). The CDR3 is 13 amino acids. Trimming took 6 bases from V and 5 from J, leaving 13 bases between them. CDR1 is MNHNS and CDR2 is SASEGT in the germline V gene. The CDR3 DNA follows: TGTGCCAGCAGCGGACAAGCAACTTATGGCTACACCTTC. Translated, it gives CASSGQATYGYTF.

This clone has a single count. V gene TRBV10-3 combines with J gene TRBJ1-4; no clear D gene. Per germline, CDR1 ENHRY and CDR2 SYGVKD. Deletions cut 2 bases from V and 0 bases from J, with 4 bases between. The CDR3 runs to 14 residues. CDR3 residues: CAISERATNEKLFF. The CDR3 DNA is TGTGCCATCAGTGAGCGAGCAACTAATGAAAAACTGTTTTTT.